The rows below give T cell receptor beta chains drawn from one sample of a study of cytomegalovirus exposure and HLA in healthy donors. Profiled with immunoSEQ multiplex PCR; TCRdb holds only in-frame clones, not every one. This table holds 100,000 to 150,000 clones, roughly 77% found once. The specimen was PBMCs. The source of these receptors is a woman under 40 in good health and CMV-seronegative. The CDR3 runs from the conserved cysteine through the conserved F or W. Fields, in order: V gene, J gene, CDR3 protein.

TRBV7-9	TRBJ1-3	CASSAGTVVNTIYF
TRBV23-1	TRBJ2-7	CASSQGTSPGLAGNEQYF
TRBV5-8	TRBJ2-3	CASSSGTSGFTDTQYF
TRBV29-1	TRBJ2-3	CSADQDGLTDTQYF
TRBV11-3	TRBJ2-2	CASSPIWRENTGELFF
TRBV12-2	TRBJ2-3	CAIGQGTPSTDTQYF
TRBV7-9	TRBJ2-3	CSSVGSSGGDTDTQYF
TRBV7-9	TRBJ2-7	CASSLGQGVGYEQYF
TRBV4-1	TRBJ2-2	CASSQAVGGDHGELFF
TRBV10-1	TRBJ1-5	CASRHRGRYQPQHF
TRBV7-7	TRBJ2-1	CASSLGTSGSNNEQFF
TRBV4-1	TRBJ2-2	CASSQGGGGYRMNTGELFF
TRBV6-5	TRBJ2-2	CASRQSGGVTGELFF
TRBV11-2	TRBJ2-7	CASSFPGLARGEQYF
TRBV4-1	TRBJ1-2	CASSLRTGSNYGYTF
TRBV15	TRBJ2-7	CATSGGQGRYEQYF
TRBV9	TRBJ2-1	CASSAAEVNWQFF
TRBV30	TRBJ1-5	CAWRQGNSNQPQHF
TRBV6-1	TRBJ2-3	CASSYQLATDTQYF
TRBV6-5	TRBJ1-1	CASSYLGRNTEAFF
TRBV7-9	TRBJ2-1	CASSLDSSYNEQFF
TRBV9	TRBJ1-6	CASSVGQVPNSPLHF
TRBV5-1	TRBJ2-7	CASSSTNDRGGEQYF
TRBV6-4	TRBJ2-3	CASSETSGGADTQYF
TRBV21-1	TRBJ2-3	CASSKGLLASGRLTDTQYF
TRBV27	TRBJ2-6	CASGRTGSGANVLTF
TRBV9	TRBJ2-3	CASSVSGLDADTQYF
TRBV19	TRBJ2-7	CASRGSSYEQYF
TRBV7-3	TRBJ2-3	CASSFGTSGSSTDTQYF
TRBV5-4	TRBJ1-6	CASSLQGVVSPLHF
TRBV19	TRBJ2-5	CASSLTTGLQETQYF
TRBV6-1	TRBJ2-2	CASRVGGNTGELFF
TRBV4-1	TRBJ2-1	CASSKQGANEQFF
TRBV6-6	TRBJ2-5	CASSPTGERETQYF
TRBV11-2	TRBJ1-3	CASSLDLTGNSGNTIYF
TRBV7-2	TRBJ2-3	CASSSALGADTQYF
TRBV9	TRBJ2-3	CASSEEGPRTDTQYF
TRBV19	TRBJ2-4	CASSPGQGATRIQYF
TRBV19	TRBJ1-1	CASSPKAVMNTEAFF
TRBV19	TRBJ2-7	CASQRTTGTAAYEQYF
TRBV18	TRBJ2-6	CASSPGQGAAGANVLTF
TRBV6-4	TRBJ2-3	CASSSSGGTDTQYF
TRBV6-5	TRBJ1-1	CASSYSSRAVNTEAFF